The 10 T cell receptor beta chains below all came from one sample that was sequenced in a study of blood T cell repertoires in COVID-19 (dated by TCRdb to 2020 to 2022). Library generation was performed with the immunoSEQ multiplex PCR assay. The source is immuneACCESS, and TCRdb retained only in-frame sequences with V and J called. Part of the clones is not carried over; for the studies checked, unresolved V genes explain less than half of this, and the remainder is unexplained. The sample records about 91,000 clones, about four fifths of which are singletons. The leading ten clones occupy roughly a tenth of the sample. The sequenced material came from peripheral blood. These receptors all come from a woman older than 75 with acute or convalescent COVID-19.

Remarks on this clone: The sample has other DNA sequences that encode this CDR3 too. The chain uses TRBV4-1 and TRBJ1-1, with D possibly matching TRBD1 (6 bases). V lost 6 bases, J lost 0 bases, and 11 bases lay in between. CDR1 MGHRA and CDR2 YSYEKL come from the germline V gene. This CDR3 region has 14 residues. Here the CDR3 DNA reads TGCGCCAGCAGAAACAGGGCACTGAACACTGAAGCTTTCTTT. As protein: CASRNRALNTEAFF.

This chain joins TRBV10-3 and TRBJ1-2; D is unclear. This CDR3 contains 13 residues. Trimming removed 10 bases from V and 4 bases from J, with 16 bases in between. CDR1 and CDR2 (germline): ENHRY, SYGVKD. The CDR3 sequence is CATFGEELYGYTF. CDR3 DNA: TGTGCCACCTTCGGGGAGGAACTCTATGGCTACACCTTC.

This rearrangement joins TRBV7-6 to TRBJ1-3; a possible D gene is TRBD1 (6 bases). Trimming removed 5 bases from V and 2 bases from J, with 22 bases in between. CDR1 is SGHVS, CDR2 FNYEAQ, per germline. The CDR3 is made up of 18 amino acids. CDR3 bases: TGTGCCAGCAGCCCAACAATAGGGCAGGGGAAAGCTGGAAACACCATATATTTT. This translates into CASSPTIGQGKAGNTIYF.

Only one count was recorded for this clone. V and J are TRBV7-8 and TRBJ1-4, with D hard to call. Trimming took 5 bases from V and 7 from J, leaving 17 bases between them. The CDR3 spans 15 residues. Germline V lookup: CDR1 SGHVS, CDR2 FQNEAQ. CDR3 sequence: CASSRNGRSGEKLFF. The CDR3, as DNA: TGTGCCAGCAGCCGCAACGGGAGGTCCGGTGAAAAACTGTTTTTT.

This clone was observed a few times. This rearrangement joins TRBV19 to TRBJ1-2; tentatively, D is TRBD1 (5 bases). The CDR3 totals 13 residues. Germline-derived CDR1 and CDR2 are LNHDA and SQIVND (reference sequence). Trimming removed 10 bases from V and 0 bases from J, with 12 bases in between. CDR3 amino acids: CATLRTPNYGYTF. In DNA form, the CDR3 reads TGTGCCACCCTCCGGACACCTAACTATGGCTACACCTTC.

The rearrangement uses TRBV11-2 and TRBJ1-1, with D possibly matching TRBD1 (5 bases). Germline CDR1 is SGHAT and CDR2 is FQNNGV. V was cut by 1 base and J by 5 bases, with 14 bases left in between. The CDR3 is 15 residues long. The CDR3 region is CASSLGVGGRTEAFF. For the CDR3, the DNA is TGTGCCAGCAGCTTAGGGGTCGGGGGGAGGACTGAAGCTTTCTTT.

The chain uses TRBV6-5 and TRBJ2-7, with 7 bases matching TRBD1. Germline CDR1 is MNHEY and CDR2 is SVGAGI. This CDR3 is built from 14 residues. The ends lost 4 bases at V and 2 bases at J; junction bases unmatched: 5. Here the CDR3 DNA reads TGTGCCAGCAGTTCGACAGGGATAGCCTACGAGCAGTACTTC. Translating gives CASSSTGIAYEQYF.

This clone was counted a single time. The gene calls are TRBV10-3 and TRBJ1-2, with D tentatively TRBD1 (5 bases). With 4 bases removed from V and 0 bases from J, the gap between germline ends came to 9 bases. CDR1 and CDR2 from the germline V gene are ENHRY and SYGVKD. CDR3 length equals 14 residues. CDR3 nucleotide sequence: TGTGCCATCAGTGGGACACCTACTAACTATGGCTACACCTTC. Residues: CAISGTPTNYGYTF.

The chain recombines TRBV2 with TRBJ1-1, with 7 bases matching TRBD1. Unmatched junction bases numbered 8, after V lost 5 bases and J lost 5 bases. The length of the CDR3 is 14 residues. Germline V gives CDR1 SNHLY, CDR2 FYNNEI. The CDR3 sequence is CASSPTGAGTEAFF. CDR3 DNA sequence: TGTGCCAGCAGTCCTACAGGGGCGGGGACTGAAGCTTTCTTT.

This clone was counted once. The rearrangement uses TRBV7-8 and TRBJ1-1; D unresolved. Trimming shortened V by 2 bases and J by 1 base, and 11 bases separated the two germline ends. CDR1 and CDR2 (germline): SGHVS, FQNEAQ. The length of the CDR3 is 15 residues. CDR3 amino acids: CASSLRRAGNTEAFF. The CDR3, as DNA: TGTGCCAGCAGCTTACGGAGGGCCGGGAACACTGAAGCTTTCTTT.